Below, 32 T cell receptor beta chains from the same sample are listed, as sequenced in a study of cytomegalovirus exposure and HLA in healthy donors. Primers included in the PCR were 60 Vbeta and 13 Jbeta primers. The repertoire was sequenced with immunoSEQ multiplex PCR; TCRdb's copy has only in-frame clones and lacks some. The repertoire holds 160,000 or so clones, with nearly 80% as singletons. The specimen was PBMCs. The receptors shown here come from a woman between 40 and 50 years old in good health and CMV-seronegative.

The CDR3 protein is CASSQTPGLAGVLSYNEQFF. The CDR3 coding sequence is TGTGCCAGCAGCCAGACCCCGGGACTAGCGGGGGTATTGTCCTACAATGAGCAGTTCTTC. The chain is built from TRBV4-2 and TRBJ2-1; 14 bases match TRBD2. V was clipped by 3 bases and J by 1 base; unmatched bases: 11. Germline V gives CDR1 LGHNA, CDR2 YNFKEQ. The CDR3 totals 20 residues.

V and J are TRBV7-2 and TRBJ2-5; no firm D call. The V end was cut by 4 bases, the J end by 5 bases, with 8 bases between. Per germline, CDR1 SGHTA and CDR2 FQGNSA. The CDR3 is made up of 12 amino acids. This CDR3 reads CASSSTWETQYF. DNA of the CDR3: TGTGCCAGCAGCTCTACCTGGGAGACCCAGTACTTC.

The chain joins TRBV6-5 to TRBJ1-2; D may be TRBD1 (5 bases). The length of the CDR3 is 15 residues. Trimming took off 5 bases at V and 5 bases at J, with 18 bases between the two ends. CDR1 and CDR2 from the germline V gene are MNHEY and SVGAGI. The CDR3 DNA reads TGTGCCAGCAGTCCAAGCCCAGGGATTCCTTATGGCTACACCTTC. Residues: CASSPSPGIPYGYTF.

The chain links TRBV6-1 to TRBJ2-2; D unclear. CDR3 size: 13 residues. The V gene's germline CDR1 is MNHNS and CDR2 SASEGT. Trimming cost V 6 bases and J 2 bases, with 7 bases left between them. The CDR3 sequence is CASRSGNTGELFF. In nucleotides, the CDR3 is TGTGCCAGCAGGTCGGGTAACACCGGGGAGCTGTTTTTT.

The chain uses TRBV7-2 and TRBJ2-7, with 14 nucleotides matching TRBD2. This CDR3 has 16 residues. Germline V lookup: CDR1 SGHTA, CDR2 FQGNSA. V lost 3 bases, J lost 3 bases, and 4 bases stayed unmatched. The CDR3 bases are TGTGCCAGCAGCTTTGGGACTAGCGGGGGTTACTACGAGCAGTACTTC. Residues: CASSFGTSGGYYEQYF.

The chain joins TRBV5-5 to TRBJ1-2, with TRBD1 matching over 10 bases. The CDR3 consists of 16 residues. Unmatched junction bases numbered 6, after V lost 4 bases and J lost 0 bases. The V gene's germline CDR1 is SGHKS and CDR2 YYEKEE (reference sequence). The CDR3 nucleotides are TGTGCCAGCAGCAGGGGACAGGGGACAGCTAACTATGGCTACACCTTC. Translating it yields CASSRGQGTANYGYTF.

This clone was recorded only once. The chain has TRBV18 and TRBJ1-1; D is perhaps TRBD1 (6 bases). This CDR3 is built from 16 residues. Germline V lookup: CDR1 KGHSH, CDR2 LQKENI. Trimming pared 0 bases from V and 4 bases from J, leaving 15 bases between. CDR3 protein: CASSPPVGVRGTEAFF. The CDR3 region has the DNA TGTGCCAGCTCACCACCGGTTGGGGTCAGGGGCACTGAAGCTTTCTTT.

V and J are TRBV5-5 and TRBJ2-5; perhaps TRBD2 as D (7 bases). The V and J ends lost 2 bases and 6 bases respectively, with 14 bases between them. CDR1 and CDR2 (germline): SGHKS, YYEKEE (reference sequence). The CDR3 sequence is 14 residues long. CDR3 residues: CASSFPEGGQTQYF. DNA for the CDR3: TGTGCCAGCAGCTTTCCTGAGGGGGGGCAGACCCAGTACTTC.

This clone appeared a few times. CDR3 protein: CASSQDMAGYNEQFF. The CDR3 bases are TGTGCCAGCAGCCAAGATATGGCGGGTTACAATGAGCAGTTCTTC. The chain employs TRBV5-4 and TRBJ2-1; tentatively, D is TRBD2 (5 bases). This CDR3 has 15 residues. Trimming took 4 bases from V and 4 from J, leaving 15 bases between them. From germline, CDR1 is SGHNT and CDR2 YYREEE (reference sequence).

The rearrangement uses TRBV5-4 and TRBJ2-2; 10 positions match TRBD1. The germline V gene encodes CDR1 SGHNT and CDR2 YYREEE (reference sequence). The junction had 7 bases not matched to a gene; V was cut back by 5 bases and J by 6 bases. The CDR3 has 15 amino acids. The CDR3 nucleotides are TGTGCCAGCAGGCGGGACAGGGGTTTTTCCGGGGAGCTGTTTTTT. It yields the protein CASRRDRGFSGELFF. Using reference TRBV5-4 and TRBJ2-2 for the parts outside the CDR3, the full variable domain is ETGVTQSPTHLIKTRGQQVTLRCSSQSGHNTVSWYQQALGQGPQFIFQYYREEENGRGNFPPRFSGLQFPNYSSELNVNALELDDSALYLCASRRDRGFSGELFFGEGSRLTVL.

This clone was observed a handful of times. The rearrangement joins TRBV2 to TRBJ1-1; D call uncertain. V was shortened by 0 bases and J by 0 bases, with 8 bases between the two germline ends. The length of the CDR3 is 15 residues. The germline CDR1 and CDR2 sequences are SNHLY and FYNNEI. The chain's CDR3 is CASSEALYMNTEAFF. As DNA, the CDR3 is TGTGCCAGCAGTGAAGCTTTGTACATGAACACTGAAGCTTTCTTT. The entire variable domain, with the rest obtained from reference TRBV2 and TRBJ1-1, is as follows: EPEVTQTPSHQVTQMGQEVILRCVPISNHLYFYWYRQILGQKVEFLVSFYNNEISEKSEIFDDQFSVERPDGSNFTLKIRSTKLEDSAMYFCASSEALYMNTEAFFGQGTRLTVV.

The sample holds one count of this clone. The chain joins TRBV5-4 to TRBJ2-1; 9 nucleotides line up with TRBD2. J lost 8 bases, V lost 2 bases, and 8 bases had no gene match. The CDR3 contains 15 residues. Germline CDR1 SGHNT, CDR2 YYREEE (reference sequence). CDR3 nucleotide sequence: TGTGCCAGCAGCTTTGCGGGGGGGCCTGACCATGAGCAGTTCTTC. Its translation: CASSFAGGPDHEQFF.

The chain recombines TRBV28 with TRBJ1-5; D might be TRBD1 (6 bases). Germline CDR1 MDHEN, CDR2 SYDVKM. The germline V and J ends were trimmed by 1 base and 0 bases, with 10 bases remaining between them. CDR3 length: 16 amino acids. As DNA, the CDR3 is TGTGCCAGCAGTTTATTTTCGACAGGTAGCAATCAGCCCCAGCATTTT. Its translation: CASSLFSTGSNQPQHF.

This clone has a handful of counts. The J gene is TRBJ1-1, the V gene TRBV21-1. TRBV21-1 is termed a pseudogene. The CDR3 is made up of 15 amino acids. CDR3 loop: CASSFNEGGDTEAFF. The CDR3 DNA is TGTGCCAGCAGCTTTAACGAGGGTGGTGACACTGAAGCTTTCTTT.

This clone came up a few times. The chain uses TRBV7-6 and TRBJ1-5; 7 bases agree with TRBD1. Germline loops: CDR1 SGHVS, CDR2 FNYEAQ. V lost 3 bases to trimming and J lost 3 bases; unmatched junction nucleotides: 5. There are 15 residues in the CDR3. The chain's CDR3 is CASSFRQGNNQPQHF. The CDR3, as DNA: TGTGCCAGCAGCTTTCGACAGGGAAACAATCAGCCCCAGCATTTT. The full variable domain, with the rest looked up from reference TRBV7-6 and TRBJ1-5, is GAGVSQSPRYKVTKRGQDVALRCDPISGHVSLYWYRQALGQGPEFLTYFNYEAQQDKSGLPNDRFSAERPEGSISTLTIQRTEQRDSAMYRCASSFRQGNNQPQHFGDGTRLSIL.

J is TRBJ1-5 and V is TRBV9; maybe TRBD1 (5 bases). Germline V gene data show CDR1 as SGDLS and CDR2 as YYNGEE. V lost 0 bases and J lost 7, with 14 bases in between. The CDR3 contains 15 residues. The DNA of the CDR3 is TGTGCCAGCAGCGTAGAGGGGCGTGCGGGGCAGCCCCAGCATTTT. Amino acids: CASSVEGRAGQPQHF.

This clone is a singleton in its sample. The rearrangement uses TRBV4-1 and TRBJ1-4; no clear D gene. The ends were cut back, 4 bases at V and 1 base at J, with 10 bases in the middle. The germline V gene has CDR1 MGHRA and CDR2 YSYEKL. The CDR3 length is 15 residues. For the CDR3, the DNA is TGCGCCAGCAGCCTTTTGGGCAGAACTAATGAAAAACTGTTTTTT. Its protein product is CASSLLGRTNEKLFF.

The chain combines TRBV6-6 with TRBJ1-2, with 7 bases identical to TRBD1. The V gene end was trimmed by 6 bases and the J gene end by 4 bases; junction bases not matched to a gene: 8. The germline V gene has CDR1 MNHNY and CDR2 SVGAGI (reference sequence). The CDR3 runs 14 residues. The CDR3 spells CASRLTGIGYGYTF. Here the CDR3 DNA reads TGTGCCAGCAGATTGACAGGGATAGGCTATGGCTACACCTTC.

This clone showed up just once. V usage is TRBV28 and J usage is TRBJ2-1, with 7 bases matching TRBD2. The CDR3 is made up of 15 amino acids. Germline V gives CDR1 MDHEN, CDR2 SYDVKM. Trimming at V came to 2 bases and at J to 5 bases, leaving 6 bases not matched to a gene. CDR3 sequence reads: CASSLPGGGNNEQFF. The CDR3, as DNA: TGTGCCAGCAGTTTACCGGGCGGGGGAAACAATGAGCAGTTCTTC.

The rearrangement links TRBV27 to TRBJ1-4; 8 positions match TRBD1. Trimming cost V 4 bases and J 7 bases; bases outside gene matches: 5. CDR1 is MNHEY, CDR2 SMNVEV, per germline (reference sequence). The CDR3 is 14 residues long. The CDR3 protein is CASSWQGAGEKLFF. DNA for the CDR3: TGTGCCAGCAGTTGGCAGGGGGCCGGTGAAAAACTGTTTTTT.

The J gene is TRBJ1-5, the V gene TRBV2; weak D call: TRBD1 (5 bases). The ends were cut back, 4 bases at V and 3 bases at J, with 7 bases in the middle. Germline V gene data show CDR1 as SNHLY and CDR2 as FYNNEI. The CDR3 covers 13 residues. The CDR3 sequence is CASSGQYNQPQHF. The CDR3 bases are TGTGCCAGCAGTGGACAGTACAATCAGCCCCAGCATTTT.

CDR3 sequence (DNA): TGTGCCAGCAGTATACGGACAGGGGGCCGGAAGGACACCGGGGAGCTGTTTTTT. Translated, it gives CASSIRTGGRKDTGELFF. The V and J genes are TRBV28 and TRBJ2-2; 11 bases agree with TRBD1. The germline V gene encodes CDR1 MDHEN and CDR2 SYDVKM. There are 18 residues in the CDR3. With 5 bases clipped from V and 3 bases from J, the junction kept 11 bases outside the gene matches.

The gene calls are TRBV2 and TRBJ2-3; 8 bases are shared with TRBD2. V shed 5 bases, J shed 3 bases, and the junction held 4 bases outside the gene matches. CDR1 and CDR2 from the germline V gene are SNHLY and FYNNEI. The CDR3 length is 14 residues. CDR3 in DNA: TGTGCCAGCAGTTGGACTAGCTCAACAGATACGCAGTATTTT. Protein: CASSWTSSTDTQYF.

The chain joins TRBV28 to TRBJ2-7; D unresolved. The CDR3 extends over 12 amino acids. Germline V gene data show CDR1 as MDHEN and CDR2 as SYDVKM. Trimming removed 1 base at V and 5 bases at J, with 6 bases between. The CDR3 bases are TGTGCCAGCAGTTTATTCAGGAACGAGCAGTACTTC. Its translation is CASSLFRNEQYF.

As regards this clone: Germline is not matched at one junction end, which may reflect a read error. The CDR3: CSSSRSGDRWGYGYTF. DNA of the CDR3: TGTTCCAGCAGCCGATCGGGGGACAGGTGGGGCTATGGCTACACCTTC. The chain couples TRBV7-9 to TRBJ1-2, with 8 nucleotides matching TRBD1. From germline, CDR1 is SEHNR and CDR2 FQNEAQ (reference sequence). The CDR3 extends over 16 amino acids.

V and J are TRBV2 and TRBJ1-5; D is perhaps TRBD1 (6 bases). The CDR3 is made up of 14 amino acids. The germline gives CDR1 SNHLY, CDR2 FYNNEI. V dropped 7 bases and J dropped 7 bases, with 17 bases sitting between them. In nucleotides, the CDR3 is TGTGCCAGCAATTTAGAAAGGGGGAACCAGCCCCAGCATTTT. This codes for CASNLERGNQPQHF.

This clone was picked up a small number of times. As DNA, the CDR3 is TGCGCCAGCAGCCATGACAGGGGGTCGCAAGGCTACACCTTC. This encodes CASSHDRGSQGYTF. The chain carries TRBV4-1 and TRBJ1-2; 9 nucleotides line up with TRBD1. Germline loops: CDR1 MGHRA, CDR2 YSYEKL. The V gene end was trimmed by 3 bases and the J gene end by 8 bases; junction bases not matched to a gene: 7. This CDR3 is 14 amino acids long.

The CDR3 DNA follows: TGTGCCAGCAGCCTCGGCACAGGGGCAGGGACCCAGTACTTC. It is translated as CASSLGTGAGTQYF. This chain connects TRBV5-5 to TRBJ2-5, with 7 bases aligning to TRBD1. The CDR3 is 14 amino acids. Germline loops: CDR1 SGHKS, CDR2 YYEKEE (reference sequence). J gave up 7 bases and V 4 bases, and 10 bases lay outside the gene matches.

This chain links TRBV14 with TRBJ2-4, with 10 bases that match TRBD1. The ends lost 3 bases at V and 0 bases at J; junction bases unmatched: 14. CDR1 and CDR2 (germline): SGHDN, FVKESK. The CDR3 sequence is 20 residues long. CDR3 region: CASSQRAGQGTPLAKNIQYF. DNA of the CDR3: TGTGCCAGCAGCCAGAGAGCGGGACAGGGGACGCCCCTAGCCAAAAACATTCAGTACTTC.

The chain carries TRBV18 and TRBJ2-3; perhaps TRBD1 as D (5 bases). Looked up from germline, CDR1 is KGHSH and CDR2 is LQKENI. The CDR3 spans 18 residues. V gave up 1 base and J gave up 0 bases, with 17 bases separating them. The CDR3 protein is CASSPLVGRASSTDTQYF. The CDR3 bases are TGTGCCAGCTCACCACTTGTTGGCAGGGCTTCTAGCACAGATACGCAGTATTTT.

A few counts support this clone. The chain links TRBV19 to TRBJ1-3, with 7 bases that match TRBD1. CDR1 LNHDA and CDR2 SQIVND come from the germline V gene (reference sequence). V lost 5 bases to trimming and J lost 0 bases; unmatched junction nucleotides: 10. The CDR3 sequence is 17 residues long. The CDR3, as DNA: TGTGCCAGTAGTCCTGGGTGGGACAGAGACTCTGGAAACACCATATATTTT. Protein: CASSPGWDRDSGNTIYF. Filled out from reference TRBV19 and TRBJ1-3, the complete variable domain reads DGGITQSPKYLFRKEGQNVTLSCEQNLNHDAMYWYRQDPGQGLRLIYYSQIVNDFQKGDIAEGYSVSREKKESFPLTVTSAQKNPTAFYLCASSPGWDRDSGNTIYFGEGSWLTVV.

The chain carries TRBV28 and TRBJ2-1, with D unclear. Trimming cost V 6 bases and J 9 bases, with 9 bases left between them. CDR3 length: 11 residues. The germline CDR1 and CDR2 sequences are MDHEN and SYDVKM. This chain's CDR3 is CASRKRVEQFF. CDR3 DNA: TGTGCCAGCAGGAAACGGGTTGAGCAGTTCTTC.